This TCR beta chain was captured in a study of CD8 T cells in Susac syndrome. As for the study in general: Within the sequenced group of Susac syndrome patients, about 6 showed active disease and about 8 were in remission. Study-wide results and caveats: Expansion of clones was not seen in the CD4+ T cell repertoires of Susac syndrome.

In germline, CDR1 is MNHNY, CDR2 SVGAGI (reference sequence). Unmatched junction bases numbered 6, after V lost 6 bases and J lost 5 bases. The CDR3 sequence is 15 residues long. A quantity of roughly 0.5 to 1 ug RNA underwent reverse transcription using random hexamers. An immunoSEQ multiplex PCR generated amplified TCR beta CDR3 products spanning 54 Vbeta and 13 Jbeta. TCRdb recomputed calls from the immunoSEQ multiplex PCR reads with MiXCR, one row per CDR3 protein. The sample has 95,000 to 150,000 distinct CDR3 sequences, 96% seen once. Note on this clonotype: Its antigen is unknown.

V and J are TRBV6-6 and TRBJ2-1; 11 nucleotides match TRBD2. Sequencing was done on a sample of CD4+ T cells from PBMCs. This TCR was sampled from a human donor with Susac syndrome. The DNA for the CDR3 is TGTGCCAGCAGCGGGGGACTAGCGGAAGACAATGAGCAGTTCTTC. Its protein is CASSGGLAEDNEQFF.